This T cell receptor beta chain was profiled in a study of T cells in Graves' hyperthyroidism and ophthalmopathy. CDR3 length equals 16 residues. Germline loops: CDR1 SGHRS, CDR2 YFSETQ. V lost 3 bases to trimming and J lost 3 bases, with 15 bases between them. What was amplified from RNA transcripts were TCR beta CDR3 regions. Primed by the HTBI set, a first-round RT-PCR was run on the TCR CDR3. Each CDR3 protein is one row after TCRdb ran MiXCR on the multiplex PCR reads. Found here are about 560,000 distinct CDR3 sequences, more than 45% of them singletons; the top ten hold about 7.9%. Sequences were obtained from peripheral blood or thyroid tissue (not recorded which). The source of this sequence is a woman aged 18 to 35 with Graves' hyperthyroidism. V is TRBV5-1 and J is TRBJ2-2; no reliable D call. The CDR3 sequence is CASSSPAASDTGELFF. As DNA, the CDR3 is TGCGCCAGCAGCTCCCCCGCCGCTAGTGACACCGGGGAGCTGTTTTTT.